The present T cell receptor (beta chain) was sequenced within a study of graft-versus-host responses after intestinal transplantation. Overall study context: Recipients obtained multivisceral, liver-intestinal, or isolated intestinal transplants. Anti-thymocyte globulin induction was given to all recipients, followed by tacrolimus and steroids for about 3 years.

Study conclusions and caveats: Detected in recipient marrow were GvH clones, some of which were first observed in ileum or blood.

In the case of this clone: What it recognizes is unknown.

Repertoires were generated with immunoSEQ multiplex PCR, while TCRdb's copy carries only in-frame clones and drops some. The table records 84,000 or so clones, approximately 92% of them present only once. Sequencing used unstimulated CD8+ T cells sorted from spleen or lymph node cells, obtained before transplant. The TCR sequence derives from a human donor who was the organ donor for an intestinal transplant.

DNA for the CDR3: TGTGCCAGCAGCCTAGGGCCCACAGGGCCCTACGAGCAGTACTTC. It specifies CASSLGPTGPYEQYF. This sequence joins TRBV28 and TRBJ2-7; TRBD1 is a possible D gene (6 bases). The CDR3 has 15 residues. Trimming removed 6 bases from V and 2 bases from J, with 17 bases in between. Looked up from germline, CDR1 is MDHEN and CDR2 is SYDVKM.